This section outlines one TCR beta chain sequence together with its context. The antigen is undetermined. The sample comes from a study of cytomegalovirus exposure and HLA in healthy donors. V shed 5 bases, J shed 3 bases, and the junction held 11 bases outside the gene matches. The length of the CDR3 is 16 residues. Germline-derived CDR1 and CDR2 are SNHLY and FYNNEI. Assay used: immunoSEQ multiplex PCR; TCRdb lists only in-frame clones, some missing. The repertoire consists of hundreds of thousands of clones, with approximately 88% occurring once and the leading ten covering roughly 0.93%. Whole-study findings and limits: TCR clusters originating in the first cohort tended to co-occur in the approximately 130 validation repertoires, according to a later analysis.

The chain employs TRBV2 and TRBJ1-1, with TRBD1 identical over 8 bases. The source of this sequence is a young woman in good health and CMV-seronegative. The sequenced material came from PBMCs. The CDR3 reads CASSPQRLGQDTEAFF. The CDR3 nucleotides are TGTGCCAGCAGTCCCCAGCGCTTGGGACAGGACACTGAAGCTTTCTTT.